This TCR beta chain was identified in a study of radiation and T cells in renal cell carcinoma. Study in general: Nephrectomy followed 15 Gy stereotactic body radiation by 4 weeks.

Details on this clone: Its antigen is as yet unknown.

TCRdb's table, derived via immunoSEQ multiplex PCR, lists solely in-frame clones and lacks some. This table has about 130,000 clones, roughly four fifths appearing once. This sample's time point: blood 2 weeks post-SBRT. Treatment indicated: 15 Gy SBRT to primary tumor, nephrectomy 4 weeks later. The tumor was a clear cell renal cell carcinoma. Study-wide findings and caveats: In blood, top tumor clones expanded by 2 weeks, shrinking by 4. Pretreatment tumor biopsies were lacking, so baseline clonotypes are unknown.

V was trimmed by 0 bases and J by 4 bases, leaving 7 bases between them. CDR3 length equals 13 residues. CDR1 is MGHRA, CDR2 YSYEKL, per germline. The source of this sequence is a woman aged 55-70 years with renal cell carcinoma. The chain joins TRBV4-1 to TRBJ2-7; no definite D call. This specimen was blood, taken from a patient whose treatment included radiotherapy and nephrectomy. The CDR3 nucleotides are TGCGCCAGCAGCCAAGATACTCCGTACGAGCAGTACTTC. This translates into CASSQDTPYEQYF.